Below, 10 T cell receptor beta chains from the same sample are listed, as sequenced in a study of control samples from healthy donors and cancer patients. Sequencing was performed with immunoSEQ multiplex PCR; in TCRdb, only in-frame clones are kept and a portion is missing. The top ten hold less than 3.5% of the sample, which has 95,000 to 130,000 clones, over 90% seen once. The specimen was blood. The receptor set was obtained from a man younger than 45 in good health.

V usage is TRBV9 and J usage is TRBJ1-6, with unresolved D. Trimming pared 4 bases from V and 9 bases from J, leaving 14 bases between. CDR1 is SGDLS, CDR2 YYNGEE, per germline. The CDR3 loop spans 14 amino acids. The CDR3 sequence is CASSWTGVGSPLHF. In nucleotides, the CDR3 is TGTGCCAGCAGCTGGACCGGGGTGGGTTCACCCCTCCACTTT.

J is TRBJ1-1 and V is TRBV6-1; D gene unclear. Germline CDR1 and CDR2: MNHNS and SASEGT. The V gene lost 3 bases and the J gene lost 0 bases, with 11 bases spanning the gap. The CDR3 runs 15 residues. The CDR3 nucleotides read TGTGCCAGCAGTGAGAATTTCCTCTTGAACACTGAAGCTTTCTTT. It codes for CASSENFLLNTEAFF.

J is TRBJ2-3 and V is TRBV5-6, with D maybe TRBD2 (5 bases). The germline CDR1 and CDR2 sequences are SGHDT and YYEEEE. The CDR3 runs to 15 residues. The ends were cut back, 4 bases at V and 2 bases at J, with 14 bases in the middle. CDR3 protein: CASSRGSRYTDTQYF. The CDR3 DNA reads as TGTGCCAGCAGCCGGGGTAGCAGATACACAGATACGCAGTATTTT.

The chain links TRBV5-1 to TRBJ1-1; no clear D. This CDR3 region has 14 residues. Per germline, CDR1 SGHRS and CDR2 YFSETQ. Trimming cost V 4 bases and J 1 base, with 11 bases left between them. The CDR3 protein is CASSPRSTNTEAFF. The CDR3 nucleotides read TGCGCCAGCAGCCCTCGAAGCACGAACACTGAAGCTTTCTTT.

The V gene is TRBV5-1, the J gene TRBJ2-1, with D tentatively TRBD2 (5 bases). V dropped 4 bases and J dropped 7 bases, with 9 bases sitting between them. The length of the CDR3 is 12 residues. CDR1 is SGHRS, CDR2 YFSETQ, per germline. Written as DNA, the CDR3 is TGCGCCAGCAGCGACCCGGGGAATGAGCAGTTCTTC. As protein: CASSDPGNEQFF.

J is TRBJ1-4 and V is TRBV2, with unresolved D. In germline, CDR1 is SNHLY, CDR2 FYNNEI. The CDR3 extends over 15 amino acids. Trimming took off 6 bases at V and 0 bases at J, with 11 bases between the two ends. CDR3 sequence reads: CASRLTGATNEKLFF. In DNA form, the CDR3 reads TGTGCCAGCAGGCTCACTGGGGCAACTAATGAAAAACTGTTTTTT.

The gene calls are TRBV15 and TRBJ2-5, with 7 bases fitting TRBD1. V shed 3 bases, J shed 2 bases, and the junction held 9 bases outside the gene matches. The germline CDR1 and CDR2 sequences are LNHNV and YYDKDF (reference sequence). CDR3 length: 16 amino acids. Here the CDR3 DNA reads TGTGCCACCAGCAGGGATTGGGACAGACCACAAGAGACCCAGTACTTC. It translates to CATSRDWDRPQETQYF.

The J gene is TRBJ1-1, the V gene TRBV9; D uncertain. V was pared by 3 bases and J by 1 base, with 7 bases between. Germline V CDR1 and CDR2: SGDLS, YYNGEE. The CDR3 consists of 13 residues. In DNA form, the CDR3 reads TGTGCCAGCAGCGCGGGAGGGAACACTGAAGCTTTCTTT. Encoded protein: CASSAGGNTEAFF.

This rearrangement joins TRBV5-1 to TRBJ2-1, with unresolved D. The CDR3 runs 13 residues. V dropped 6 bases and J dropped 5 bases, with 12 bases sitting between them. From germline, CDR1 is SGHRS and CDR2 YFSETQ. The CDR3 is CASTRNWDNEQFF. DNA for the CDR3: TGCGCCAGCACTCGCAATTGGGACAATGAGCAGTTCTTC.

The chain recombines TRBV2 with TRBJ1-5, with 8 bases identical to TRBD1. Germline loops: CDR1 SNHLY, CDR2 FYNNEI. Losses at the gene ends were 7 bases for V and 6 bases for J; bases not matched to a gene: 5. The CDR3 loop spans 13 amino acids. CDR3 coding DNA: TGTGCCAGCACCGGGACAGGCACTCAGCCCCAGCATTTT. This gives the protein CASTGTGTQPQHF.